The 22 T cell receptor beta chains presented below share a single source sample, sequenced in a study of spatial heterogeneity in lung cancer. Noted time point: sample taken at primary tumor resection. Researchers sequenced whole RNA taken from tumor, nontumor lung or frozen PBMC without sorting. Via MiXCR, TCRdb re-called the 5' RACE reads, giving one row per CDR3 protein. The sample yields roughly 49,000 distinct CDR3 sequences, around 7% seen once. This material consisted of PBMCs, taken at surgery. The origin of the receptors is a female donor with early-stage non-small cell lung cancer.

This clonotype was recorded many times. This chain joins TRBV19 and TRBJ1-4; 9 bases are a match to TRBD1. V gave up 7 bases and J gave up 8 bases; unmatched junction bases: 11. This CDR3 region has 15 residues. Germline assignment: CDR1 LNHDA and CDR2 SQIVND (reference sequence). CDR3 DNA sequence: TGTGCCAGTACCCCCGGGACAGGGTTCTCAGAAAAACTGTTTTTT. It translates to CASTPGTGFSEKLFF.

This clonotype has at least ten counts. The chain is built from TRBV7-9 and TRBJ1-1, with D tentatively TRBD1 (6 bases). Trimming removed 5 bases from V and 3 bases from J, with 7 bases in between. Looked up from germline, CDR1 is SEHNR and CDR2 is FQNEAQ (reference sequence). The length of the CDR3 is 12 residues. The CDR3 DNA reads TGTGCCAGCAGCCACAGGGACACTGAAGCTTTCTTT. Translated, it gives CASSHRDTEAFF.

This clonotype has a count of ten or more. This sequence joins TRBV20-1 and TRBJ2-3; D is possibly TRBD1 or TRBD2 (5 bases each). Trimming pared 1 base from V and 0 bases from J, leaving 17 bases between. From germline, CDR1 is DFQATT and CDR2 SNEGSKA (reference sequence). This CDR3 has 17 residues. This chain's CDR3 is CSARGPGSGTSTDTQYF. The CDR3 DNA sequence: TGCAGTGCTAGAGGGCCAGGGAGCGGTACTAGCACAGATACGCAGTATTTT.

This clonotype was counted ten times or more. V usage is TRBV28 and J usage is TRBJ2-1, with a tentative D call TRBD2 (6 bases). Trimming cost V 7 bases and J 3 bases, with 10 bases left between them. Germline-derived CDR1 and CDR2 are MDHEN and SYDVKM. The CDR3 loop spans 13 amino acids. This CDR3 is CASNQGGYNEQFF. DNA for the CDR3: TGTGCCAGCAATCAGGGAGGCTACAATGAGCAGTTCTTC.

This clonotype was recorded at least ten times. CDR3 in amino acids: CSARDFGQARVRTEAFF. As DNA, the CDR3 is TGCAGTGCTAGAGATTTCGGACAGGCGAGGGTGCGCACTGAAGCTTTCTTT. The chain combines TRBV20-1 with TRBJ1-1; 7 bases are shared with TRBD1. J gave up 4 bases and V 0 bases, and 14 bases lay outside the gene matches. CDR3 length: 17 residues. Germline CDR1 and CDR2: DFQATT and SNEGSKA (reference sequence).

The sample holds many counts of this clonotype. The V call is TRBV3-1, the J call TRBJ2-1; weak D call: TRBD2 (5 bases). In germline, CDR1 is LGHDT, CDR2 YNNKEL (reference sequence). V dropped 5 bases and J dropped 9 bases, with 14 bases sitting between them. The CDR3 has 13 amino acids. This CDR3 is CASSSAAAGEQFF. CDR3 coding DNA: TGTGCCAGCAGCTCAGCGGCGGCCGGTGAGCAGTTCTTC.

This clonotype was seen a few times. The genes are TRBV6-2 or TRBV6-3 and TRBJ1-2; TRBD1 agrees at 8 bases. V was clipped by 3 bases and J by 4 bases; unmatched bases: 7. The CDR3 is made up of 15 amino acids. The V gene's germline CDR1 is MNHEY and CDR2 SVGEGT. CDR3 coding DNA: TGTGCCAGCAGTTATGTCGGGACAGGCGGCTATGGCTACACCTTC. Translated, it gives CASSYVGTGGYGYTF.

This clonotype was observed many times. This sequence joins TRBV2 and TRBJ1-5; D ambiguous. The CDR3 contains 15 residues. The V gene's germline CDR1 is SNHLY and CDR2 FYNNEI. V shed 3 bases and J shed 9 bases, with 18 bases lying between them. The chain's CDR3 is CASSEATDAARPQHF. The CDR3 DNA is TGTGCCAGCAGTGAGGCTACAGACGCTGCCCGGCCCCAGCATTTT.

V is TRBV20-1 and J is TRBJ2-1, with D possibly TRBD1 on 6 matching bases. The germline V gene encodes CDR1 DFQATT and CDR2 SNEGSKA (reference sequence). Trimming took 7 bases from V and 5 from J, leaving 12 bases between them. CDR3 length: 12 amino acids. For the CDR3, the DNA is TGCAGTGTCGGGACACAACACAATGAGCAGTTCTTC. Translation gives CSVGTQHNEQFF.

This clonotype was observed a handful of times. The V call is TRBV2, the J call TRBJ2-7; the D is unclear. The length of the CDR3 is 12 residues. V was clipped by 6 bases and J by 5 bases, with 11 bases between them. Germline-derived CDR1 and CDR2 are SNHLY and FYNNEI. The CDR3 sequence: CASSFILDEQYF. The CDR3 DNA reads TGTGCCAGCAGCTTCATTTTGGACGAGCAGTACTTC.

This clonotype was counted at least ten times. The chain combines TRBV2 with TRBJ2-5; TRBD2 is a possible D gene (7 bases). CDR3 length equals 15 residues. Germline V gene data show CDR1 as SNHLY and CDR2 as FYNNEI. Trimming stripped 8 bases from V and 4 bases from J, with 20 bases between. Written as DNA, the CDR3 is TGTGCCAGCCGGGTTTACGGGGGGCTGAGAGAGACCCAGTACTTC. It translates to CASRVYGGLRETQYF. Complete variable domain (other parts from reference TRBV2 and TRBJ2-5): EPEVTQTPSHQVTQMGQEVILRCVPISNHLYFYWYRQILGQKVEFLVSFYNNEISEKSEIFDDQFSVERPDGSNFTLKIRSTKLEDSAMYFCASRVYGGLRETQYFGPGTRLLVL.

There are many counts of this clonotype. V gene TRBV7-9 combines with J gene TRBJ1-6; the D is unclear. The CDR3 loop spans 13 amino acids. Trimming took 5 bases from V and 7 from J, leaving 9 bases between them. Germline V lookup: CDR1 SEHNR, CDR2 FQNEAQ (reference sequence). The DNA for the CDR3 is TGTGCCAGCAGCGTATACAGCAATTCACCCCTCCACTTT. This codes for CASSVYSNSPLHF. Full variable domain (missing parts from reference TRBV7-9 and TRBJ1-6): DTGVSQNPRHKITKRGQNVTFRCDPISEHNRLYWYRQTLGQGPEFLTYFQNEAQLEKSRLLSDRFSAERPKGSFSTLEIQRTEQGDSAMYLCASSVYSNSPLHFGNGTRLTVT.

This clonotype appeared a few times. The chain uses TRBV20-1 and TRBJ1-2; D is possibly TRBD1 (5 bases). The CDR3 totals 13 residues. Germline CDR1 is DFQATT and CDR2 is SNEGSKA (reference sequence). V was cut by 2 bases and J by 4 bases, with 11 bases left in between. The DNA for the CDR3 is TGCAGTGCTAGACCGGGGACGGGCTATGGCTACACCTTC. Translation: CSARPGTGYGYTF.

The chain is built from TRBV6-6 and TRBJ1-5; D is unclear. CDR1 is MNHNY and CDR2 is SVGAGI in the germline V gene (reference sequence). Trimming removed 6 bases from V and 0 bases from J, with 6 bases in between. The CDR3 is made up of 13 amino acids. The CDR3 sequence: CASRRDSNQPQHF. The CDR3 DNA reads TGTGCCAGCAGGAGAGATAGCAATCAGCCCCAGCATTTT.

There are many counts of this clonotype. The chain employs TRBV7-9 and TRBJ1-1; D remains unclear. From germline, CDR1 is SEHNR and CDR2 FQNEAQ (reference sequence). Trimming stripped 2 bases from V and 7 bases from J, with 8 bases between. The CDR3 runs to 12 residues. The CDR3 bases are TGTGCCAGCAGCTTATCGAGTATTGAAGCTTTCTTT. Protein product: CASSLSSIEAFF.

This clonotype was seen ten or more times. This rearrangement joins TRBV12-3 or TRBV12-4 to TRBJ2-3; 14 nucleotides line up with TRBD2. CDR3 size: 17 residues. The V and J ends lost 7 bases and 2 bases, in that order; junction bases with no gene match: 8. The CDR3 DNA is TGTGCCAGCACTAGGACTAGCGGGGGGCTCTACACAGATACGCAGTATTTT. The encoded protein is CASTRTSGGLYTDTQYF.

Worth noting for this clonotype: A much more abundant neighbour one base away suggests this may be a read error. No conserved phenylalanine or tryptophan is present at the end of the CDR3, so a read error is the likely explanation. J is TRBJ2-3 and V is TRBV25-1, with 8 bases aligning to TRBD1. This CDR3 has 15 residues. V lost 4 bases, J lost 2 bases, and 5 bases stayed unmatched. Germline CDR1 and CDR2: MGHDK and SYGVNS. The CDR3 DNA reads TGTGCCAGCAGTGCCCACAGGGGGTACACAGATACGCAGTATATT. Translation gives CASSAHRGYTDTQYI.

This clonotype was observed once. No conserved phenylalanine or tryptophan is present at the end of the CDR3, so a read error is the likely explanation. V usage is TRBV7-9 and J usage is TRBJ2-3; D not resolved. The CDR3 has 12 amino acids. CDR1 and CDR2 (germline): SEHNR, FQNEAQ (reference sequence). Trimming cost V 5 bases and J 2 bases, with 5 bases left between them. The CDR3 region is CASSPDTDTQYI. CDR3 nucleotides: TGTGCCAGCAGCCCCGACACAGATACGCAGTATATT.

This clonotype showed up many times. The rearrangement joins TRBV6-5 to TRBJ2-2; D is ambiguous. The CDR3 is 11 amino acids. Germline V gives CDR1 MNHEY, CDR2 SVGAGI. V dropped 6 bases and J dropped 7 bases, with 6 bases sitting between them. CDR3 in DNA: TGTGCCAGCAGCTGGCTCGGGGAGCTGTTTTTT. This encodes CASSWLGELFF.

This chain uses TRBV6-2 or TRBV6-3 with TRBJ2-4; D gene unclear. V lost 6 bases and J lost 0, with 12 bases in between. Germline CDR1 MNHEY, CDR2 SVGEGT. The CDR3 sequence is 15 residues long. CDR3 residues: CASSSWAVAKNIQYF. The DNA of the CDR3 is TGTGCCAGCAGCTCCTGGGCTGTAGCCAAAAACATTCAGTACTTC.

At least ten counts were recorded for this clonotype. The chain employs TRBV20-1 and TRBJ1-6, with D possibly being TRBD1 (6 bases). Germline V lookup: CDR1 DFQATT, CDR2 SNEGSKA (reference sequence). V gave up 3 bases and J gave up 7 bases, with 7 bases separating them. This CDR3 comprises 12 residues. CDR3 DNA: TGCAGTGCTAGGGACAGCAATTCACCCCTCCACTTT. Residues: CSARDSNSPLHF.

The chain couples TRBV6-1 to TRBJ1-5; D gene ambiguous. The germline CDR1 and CDR2 sequences are MNHNS and SASEGT. This CDR3 comprises 13 residues. Trimming shortened V by 8 bases and J by 5 bases, and 13 bases separated the two germline ends. The CDR3 bases are TGTGCCAGCCAGGTGAAGATCCATCAGCCCCAGCATTTT. Translated: CASQVKIHQPQHF.